This T cell receptor beta chain was sequenced during a study of blood T cell repertoires in COVID-19. V gave up 5 bases and J gave up 1 base, with 18 bases separating them. This CDR3 spans 17 amino acids. Germline V lookup: CDR1 MNHNY, CDR2 SVGAGI (reference sequence). Methods used by the authors: Using reference gene primer amplification, nucleated cell counts were estimated. Method: immunoSEQ multiplex PCR; TCRdb's copy keeps in-frame clones and lacks some. The V and J calls and clone size were taken over from that table, and D and trimming were inferred from the DNA. This repertoire shows about 320,000 clones, around nine tenths found once; its top ten account for about 5.2%.

Sequences were obtained from PBMCs or T cells enriched from blood (not recorded which). The chain combines TRBV6-6 with TRBJ1-5; a weak D match, TRBD1 (6 bases). The sequence was collected from a man in his sixties who had recovered from COVID-19. The CDR3 DNA reads as TGTGCCAGCAGTCCACTACCTTGGACAGAAAGCAATCAGCCCCAGCATTTT. This translates into CASSPLPWTESNQPQHF.